Listed below are T cell receptor beta chains from one sample, sequenced in a study of post-analysis software for immune sequencing data. Via MiXCR, TCRdb re-called the PCR reads, giving one row per CDR3 protein. The table lists hundreds of thousands of distinct CDR3 sequences, 30% of them singletons, with under 0.7% in the top ten. Specimen: blood. These receptors came from a girl aged 10 to 17 with multiple sclerosis. Both conserved end residues are part of each CDR3. D genes are given only for firm matches. Not all rows give a size; the values are once, few, many and, for expanded clones, a class.

clone_size | j_call | d_call | v_call | cdr3_nt | cdr3_aa
NA | TRBJ2-1 | NA | TRBV19 | TGTGCCAGTAGCCCTGCGGACTGGATAAATGAGCAGTTCTTC | CASSPADWINEQFF
few | TRBJ2-3 | NA | TRBV29-1 | TGCAGCGTTGAGCTTACCCAAATAAGACCAGATACGCAGTATTTT | CSVELTQIRPDTQYF
NA | TRBJ2-7 | NA | TRBV2 | TGTGCCAGCAGGCTCTACGAGCAGTACTTC | CASRLYEQYF
NA | TRBJ1-3 | NA | TRBV4-3 | TGCGCCAGCAGTCAGAGGTCCGTATCGGTTTCTGGAAACACCATATATTTT | CASSQRSVSVSGNTIYF
NA | TRBJ2-1 | NA | TRBV4-3 | TGCGCCAGCAGCTCATCAGTCGGATCTTTCTCCTACAATGAGCAGTTCTTC | CASSSSVGSFSYNEQFF
NA | TRBJ2-7 | NA | TRBV10-3 | TGTGCCTCGGCGGGTGGGGAAAATTCGGGGAGGCAGTACTTC | CASAGGENSGRQYF
few | TRBJ2-6 | TRBD1 | TRBV12-5 | TGTGCTAGTGGTTTGGTACGAGAGGACAGGTTGCCTGGGGCCAACGTCCTGACTTTC | CASGLVREDRLPGANVLTF
few | TRBJ2-5 | NA | TRBV10-3 | TGTGCCACCACGGCCGGACTGAGCGAGATCAGGACCCAGTACTTC | CATTAGLSEIRTQYF
few | TRBJ2-7 | NA | TRBV6-2/TRBV6-3 | TGTGCCAGCAGTTACCCTATGGACAGCTACGAGCAGTACTTC | CASSYPMDSYEQYF
many | TRBJ2-4 | NA | TRBV20-1 | TGCAGTGCCGAAGGACGGACAGATCTTAGGGACATTCAGTACTTC | CSAEGRTDLRDIQYF
few | TRBJ2-1 | NA | TRBV6-5 | TGTGCCAGCAGTTACTCGGACTCCTACCCCTCCTACAATGAGCAGTTCTTC | CASSYSDSYPSYNEQFF
few | TRBJ1-1 | NA | TRBV29-1 | TGCCGCGTTGTATCTGTGAACACTGAAGCTTTCTTT | CRVVSVNTEAFF
few | TRBJ2-5 | NA | TRBV20-1 | TGCAGTGCTAGAGATAGTTCGGGTGGAGAGACCCAGTACTTC | CSARDSSGGETQYF
NA | TRBJ2-4 | NA | TRBV2 | TGTGCCAGCAGGGGAATGGATCCCACTGGGGCCAAAAACATTCAGTACTTC | CASRGMDPTGAKNIQYF
NA | TRBJ2-3 | TRBD2 | TRBV4-3 | TGCGCCAGCAGCCAACACGCGGGAGGGTGGAGTAGGACGCAGTATTTT | CASSQHAGGWSRTQYF
few | TRBJ2-1 | NA | TRBV29-1 | TGCAGCGTTGGTAAGGGGGATTACTACAATGAGCAGTTCTTC | CSVGKGDYYNEQFF
many | TRBJ2-1 | TRBD1 | TRBV29-1 | TGCAGCGTTGAAGTAACAGGGGGCAATGAGCAGTTCTTC | CSVEVTGGNEQFF
NA | TRBJ2-1 | NA | TRBV20-1 | TGCAGTGCCAGGAGAAGAATCTACAATGAGCAGTTCTTC | CSARRRIYNEQFF
NA | TRBJ1-2 | NA | TRBV5-1 | TGCGCCAGCAGCTTGGCCGAACACTACCGATATGGCTACACCTTC | CASSLAEHYRYGYTF
few | TRBJ2-5 | NA | TRBV14 | TGTGCCAGCAGCCAAGATCTGCGAGGGGTAGAGACCCAGTACTTC | CASSQDLRGVETQYF
few | TRBJ2-1 | NA | TRBV20-1 | TGCAGTGCTAGATTTAGAGTGCATGAGCAGTTCTTC | CSARFRVHEQFF
NA | TRBJ2-7 | NA | TRBV20-1 | TGCAGTGCTAGCGAAAGTGGACTGACTAACTATGAGCAGTACTTC | CSASESGLTNYEQYF
NA | TRBJ2-6 | NA | TRBV6-1 | TGTGCCAGCAGTGGGGGTACGGGGGCCTACTCTGGGGCCAACGTCCTGACTTTC | CASSGGTGAYSGANVLTF
many | TRBJ2-1 | TRBD1 | TRBV5-8 | TGTGCCAGCAGCTTTTTGCAGGGGGCTAGTGAGCAGTTCTTC | CASSFLQGASEQFF
few | TRBJ2-7 | NA | TRBV7-2 | TGTGCCAGCAGCTTAGTCGTGACAGTTTCCTACGAGCAGTACTTC | CASSLVVTVSYEQYF
once | TRBJ2-7 | NA | TRBV15 | TGTGCCACCCGACAATGGAGCTCCTACGAGCAGTACTTC | CATRQWSSYEQYF
once | TRBJ1-2 | TRBD1 | TRBV18 | TGTGCCAGCTCACCTCAGGGGGCGCAGGTCGGCTACACCTTC | CASSPQGAQVGYTF
NA | TRBJ2-5 | TRBD2 | TRBV29-1 | TGCAGCGTCGCGGGACTAGCGGGGGGGCGAGGAGAGACCCAGTACTTC | CSVAGLAGGRGETQYF
few | TRBJ2-3 | NA | TRBV9 | TGTGCCAGCAGCGGCTCTAGTACCAAGGCAGATACGCAGTATTTT | CASSGSSTKADTQYF
NA | TRBJ2-3 | NA | TRBV21-1 | TGTGCCAGCACCACGGCGGGGACTAGCGGGAGTCGGGGGGAGGGGAGCACAGATACGCAGTATTTT | CASTTAGTSGSRGEGSTDTQYF
NA | TRBJ2-5 | NA | TRBV20-1 | TGCAGTGCTAGAGGTGGGGGGGCCGAAGAGACCCAGTACTTC | CSARGGGAEETQYF
few | TRBJ2-3 | TRBD2 | TRBV6-5 | TGTGCCAGCAGTTCAGGCGGGAGGGCCAAAGATACGCAGTATTTT | CASSSGGRAKDTQYF
once | TRBJ2-7 | NA | TRBV20-1 | TGCAGTGCTAGAGAGGTGGGGGGGGCGAAGGAGCAGTACTTC | CSAREVGGAKEQYF
few | TRBJ1-4 | NA | TRBV7-9 | TGTGCCAGCAGTGGGGGGATGGCTAATGAAAAACTGTTTTTT | CASSGGMANEKLFF
NA | TRBJ1-4 | TRBD1 | TRBV5-1 | TGCGCCAGCAGCTGGGACAGGTTAGAGGAAAAACTGTTTTTT | CASSWDRLEEKLFF
few | TRBJ2-1 | NA | TRBV7-2 | TGTGCCAGCAGCTTAGGATCCGAGCGCAGCTCCTACAATGAGCAGTTCTTC | CASSLGSERSSYNEQFF
NA | TRBJ2-4 | NA | TRBV9 | TGTGCCAGCAGCGTAGAGGTTGGGGGGATTCAGTACTTC | CASSVEVGGIQYF
many | TRBJ2-5 | TRBD2 | TRBV7-2 | TGTGCCAGCAGCCCCGGACTAGCGGGAAGACAAGAGACCCAGTACTTC | CASSPGLAGRQETQYF
NA | TRBJ1-4 | TRBD1 | TRBV11-2 | TGTGCCAGCAGACCGGGACAGCTTAATGAAAAACTGTTTTTT | CASRPGQLNEKLFF
few | TRBJ2-1 | NA | TRBV6-5 | TGTGCCAGCGACCCCCCACTACGCGAGCAGTTCTTC | CASDPPLREQFF
many | TRBJ2-5 | TRBD2 | TRBV7-2 | TGTGCCAGCAGCCTACTAGCGGGATCAGAGACCCAGTACTTC | CASSLLAGSETQYF
NA | TRBJ2-5 | TRBD1 | TRBV20-1 | TGCAGGGCTAGAGGGACAGGGATGGCCCAGTACTTC | CRARGTGMAQYF
few | TRBJ2-6 | NA | TRBV5-6 | TGTGCCAGCAGCCCTACCGCGTCTGCTGGGGCCAACGTCCTGACTTTC | CASSPTASAGANVLTF
NA | TRBJ2-7 | NA | TRBV28 | TGTGCCAGCAGTTTAGCCGGTGAGACGCGGTCCTACGAGCAGTACTTC | CASSLAGETRSYEQYF
NA | TRBJ2-7 | NA | TRBV4-3 | TGCGCCAGCAGCCAAGATTGGCAAGGGGGAGCCGAGCAGTACTTC | CASSQDWQGGAEQYF
NA | TRBJ1-3 | NA | TRBV6-5 | TGTGCCAGCCGGCGGGGCGACTCTGGAAACACCATATATTTT | CASRRGDSGNTIYF
few | TRBJ2-3 | NA | TRBV27 | TGTGCCAGCAGTCCCCCCCTAGGCGGTTCAGATACGCAGTATTTT | CASSPPLGGSDTQYF
NA | TRBJ2-5 | NA | TRBV6-2/TRBV6-3 | TGTGCCAGCAGTTACCGGGGCATCGGGTCCCAGTACTTC | CASSYRGIGSQYF
NA | TRBJ1-5 | NA | TRBV28 | TGTGCCAGCAGCCCTCCGCGGATCAATCAGCCCCAGCATTTT | CASSPPRINQPQHF
few | TRBJ2-7 | TRBD2 | TRBV5-1 | TGCGCCGGCAGCCCGGGACTAGCGGGAGCAAGCTACGAGCAGTACTTC | CAGSPGLAGASYEQYF
many | TRBJ2-1 | TRBD1 | TRBV7-6 | TGTGCCAGCAGCTCACAGACAGGGGATATTTACAATGAGCAGTTCTTC | CASSSQTGDIYNEQFF
few | TRBJ2-3 | NA | TRBV6-5 | TGTGCCAGCAGTTGGGAGCGTACGCAGTATTTT | CASSWERTQYF
once | TRBJ2-1 | NA | TRBV11-3 | TGTGCCAGCAGCTTAGATCCAGGGGGGTTCAATGAGCAGTTCTTC | CASSLDPGGFNEQFF
NA | TRBJ1-2 | TRBD1 | TRBV27 | TGTGCCAGCAGGATTTCAGGGGGCGGTGGCTACACCTTC | CASRISGGGGYTF
few | TRBJ1-1 | NA | TRBV29-1 | TGCAGCGGTCAAGAGAGCACTGAAGCTTTCTTT | CSGQESTEAFF